A selection of T cell receptor beta chains follows, all from one sample in a study of blood T cell repertoires in COVID-19. The data were produced by immunoSEQ multiplex PCR, yet TCRdb's version contains in-frame clones alone and is incomplete. The top ten hold roughly 0.25% of the sample, which has some 700,000 clones, approximately 90% seen once. The sample taken for sequencing was peripheral blood. The receptors originated from a woman in her late teens or twenties with acute or convalescent COVID-19. CDR3s leave out the opening cysteine and the closing phenylalanine or tryptophan.

j_gene: TRBJ2-2; v_gene: TRBV19; CDR3aa: ASSILSSWTGELF
j_gene: TRBJ2-7; v_gene: TRBV27; CDR3aa: ASSLIGGPYEQY
j_gene: TRBJ1-2; v_gene: TRBV5-6; CDR3aa: ASSVRTGANYGYT
j_gene: TRBJ1-5; v_gene: TRBV10-3; CDR3aa: AISEGRGSGNQPQH
j_gene: TRBJ2-7; v_gene: TRBV18; CDR3aa: ASSPHSYEQY
j_gene: TRBJ1-5; v_gene: TRBV7-9; CDR3aa: ASSLGNQPQH
j_gene: TRBJ1-1; v_gene: TRBV5-4; CDR3aa: ASTFDRVTTEAF
j_gene: TRBJ1-5; v_gene: TRBV2; CDR3aa: ASSSRGGNQPQH
j_gene: TRBJ2-2; v_gene: TRBV9; CDR3aa: ASSQGTSTGELF
j_gene: TRBJ2-7; v_gene: TRBV19; CDR3aa: ASSPSTGAYEQY
j_gene: TRBJ1-4; v_gene: TRBV3-1/TRBV3-2; CDR3aa: ASSHRGEKLF
j_gene: TRBJ1-3; v_gene: TRBV18; CDR3aa: ASSPRATGESGNTIY
j_gene: TRBJ2-3; v_gene: TRBV28; CDR3aa: ASSPAGDLTQY
j_gene: TRBJ2-1; v_gene: TRBV19; CDR3aa: ASSGHGTSGLHEQF
j_gene: TRBJ2-1; v_gene: TRBV24-1; CDR3aa: ATSDPTGTPPTV
j_gene: TRBJ1-6; v_gene: TRBV19; CDR3aa: ASGDRGNSPLH
j_gene: TRBJ1-5; v_gene: TRBV6-5; CDR3aa: ASRSTYSNQPQH
j_gene: TRBJ1-1; v_gene: TRBV11-2; CDR3aa: ASSSGGGRDYEAF
j_gene: TRBJ1-2; v_gene: TRBV2; CDR3aa: ASSERPDSHFYGYT
j_gene: TRBJ2-7; v_gene: TRBV7-3; CDR3aa: ASSLGGREQY
j_gene: TRBJ2-7; v_gene: TRBV6-1; CDR3aa: ASSEGVTVYEQY
j_gene: TRBJ1-1; v_gene: TRBV29-1; CDR3aa: SVEDGGADTEAF
j_gene: TRBJ2-7; v_gene: TRBV9; CDR3aa: ASSPGTQLIYEQY
j_gene: TRBJ2-1; v_gene: TRBV9; CDR3aa: ASSVTSRDRRFGEQF
j_gene: TRBJ1-1; v_gene: TRBV9; CDR3aa: ASSVDEGDTEAF
j_gene: TRBJ1-2; v_gene: TRBV6-5; CDR3aa: ASSPEDIYGYT
j_gene: TRBJ1-3; v_gene: TRBV4-2; CDR3aa: ASSRARSSLSGNTIY
j_gene: TRBJ2-7; v_gene: TRBV7-2; CDR3aa: ASSLARLAGGPAYEQY
j_gene: TRBJ2-3; v_gene: TRBV4-2; CDR3aa: ASSSPGGGGTDTQY
j_gene: TRBJ1-1; v_gene: TRBV5-1; CDR3aa: ASSSRSRSNRGAF
j_gene: TRBJ1-1; v_gene: TRBV29-1; CDR3aa: SARTGSQNTEAF
j_gene: TRBJ1-3; v_gene: TRBV7-6; CDR3aa: ASSLGTAGNTIY
j_gene: TRBJ1-2; v_gene: TRBV24-1; CDR3aa: ATSDLGWSFT
j_gene: TRBJ1-1; v_gene: TRBV5-1; CDR3aa: ASSTYDRRVGNTEAF
j_gene: TRBJ1-5; v_gene: TRBV6-5; CDR3aa: ASSYSPCPFNQPQH
j_gene: TRBJ2-2; v_gene: TRBV6-4; CDR3aa: ASSEQSTGELF
j_gene: TRBJ2-2; v_gene: TRBV18; CDR3aa: ASSQNGQDLTGELF
j_gene: TRBJ2-2; v_gene: TRBV5-1; CDR3aa: ASSLAPRMGDTGELF
j_gene: TRBJ2-2; v_gene: TRBV4-1; CDR3aa: ASSQVLAGLNTGELF
j_gene: TRBJ2-7; v_gene: TRBV18; CDR3aa: ASSAAGGPYYEQY
j_gene: TRBJ1-6; v_gene: TRBV9; CDR3aa: ASSPQGTYNSPLH
j_gene: TRBJ2-5; v_gene: TRBV4-2; CDR3aa: ASSQDPSSGGPSGTQY
j_gene: TRBJ2-5; v_gene: TRBV27; CDR3aa: ASSTRQGYSSETQY
j_gene: TRBJ1-5; v_gene: TRBV5-6; CDR3aa: ASSLGQGPNQPQH
j_gene: TRBJ2-1; v_gene: TRBV7-9; CDR3aa: ASSSPRQVSSYNEQF
j_gene: TRBJ2-4; v_gene: TRBV6-4; CDR3aa: ASSDSSENIQY
j_gene: TRBJ2-7; v_gene: TRBV4-1; CDR3aa: ASSQAEGYSYEQY
j_gene: TRBJ1-2; v_gene: TRBV18; CDR3aa: ASSPPSAGSYGYT
j_gene: TRBJ1-1; v_gene: TRBV10-3; CDR3aa: AISAGTANTEAF
j_gene: TRBJ1-2; v_gene: TRBV30; CDR3aa: AWSLPLGQGRGGYT
j_gene: TRBJ1-2; v_gene: TRBV19; CDR3aa: ASWDRANLNYGYT
j_gene: TRBJ1-2; v_gene: TRBV5-1; CDR3aa: ASSFAQVGYGYT
j_gene: TRBJ1-1; v_gene: TRBV4-1; CDR3aa: ASSQDRVPLMNTEAF
j_gene: TRBJ1-1; v_gene: TRBV7-9; CDR3aa: ASSFLSGNTEAF
j_gene: TRBJ2-6; v_gene: TRBV2; CDR3aa: ASSGPGTGRISGANVLT
j_gene: TRBJ1-6; v_gene: TRBV4-3; CDR3aa: ASSQEAVNNSPLH
j_gene: TRBJ1-1; v_gene: TRBV10-3; CDR3aa: AISEWDRLMNTEAF
j_gene: TRBJ1-5; v_gene: TRBV7-2; CDR3aa: ASSLTGDGNQPQH
j_gene: TRBJ1-1; v_gene: TRBV12-5; CDR3aa: ASGLGEGTEAF
j_gene: TRBJ2-7; v_gene: TRBV6-5; CDR3aa: ASIEPGQGALEQY